This TCR beta chain emerged from a study of vaccination and CD4 T cells after COVID-19 (dated by TCRdb to the early 2020s). In the study overall: The convalescent cohort included six males and four females, with two Hispanic individuals, seven Caucasians, two Asians and one multiracial person. For stimulating the cultures, overlapping spike peptide pools were used, derived from SARS-CoV-2 as well as from the common cold coronaviruses HCoV-NL63, HCoV-OC43 and HCoV-229E. The spike-specific CD4+ TCR repertoire was compared before and after mRNA vaccination in approximately ten COVID-19 convalescent patients and a handful of infection-naive healthy vaccine recipients. Participants got two doses of the Pfizer-BioNTech BNT162b2 vaccine (n=8) or two doses of the Moderna mRNA-1273 vaccine (n=2). Post-COVID blood samples from convalescent patients were collected a median of about 110 days after diagnosis, with a range of about 30 to 170 days. Control cultures received a CEFX viral epitope pool as the positive control, an HIV-1 Nef peptide pool as the negative control, or no peptide. At the TCR clonotype level, an earlier paper using these donors assessed memory CD4+ T cell crossreactivity between SARS-CoV-2 and common cold coronavirus spike proteins. The time from the second vaccine dose to post-vaccine blood sampling had a median of 72 days and ranged from about 13 to 250 days.

CDR1 and CDR2 are drawn from the germline V gene: SGHRS, YFSETQ. The V and J ends are trimmed by 0 bases and 4 bases, leaving 10 bases between them. The CDR3, from cysteine to phenylalanine, totals 14 residues. The read is trimmed to its CDR3 DNA, 42 bases read in frame from base 1. Per the publication, the treatment or condition label means: roughly 10-day PBMC culture with coronavirus spike peptide pools or control peptides (ViraFEST assay). CD4+ T cells from unexposed donors were collected before the COVID-19 pandemic (2011-2018). The study used the ViraFEST assay, which expanded antigen-specific T cells with peptide pools and then identified expanded clonotypes by TCR sequencing. Each well held some 2 million PBMCs cultured in IMDM containing about 5% human AB serum and roughly 9.7 IU/ml IL-2, with about 9.4 ug/ml peptide pools added. On days 3 and 7, half of the culture medium was replaced with fresh IL-2-containing medium. Once the cells had been in culture for 10 days, the EasySep CD4+ T cell isolation kit was used to isolate CD4+ T cells by negative selection. As far as cell numbers permitted, CD4+ T cells from unexposed donors were tested for reactivity against SARS-CoV-2 S and N as well as four spike pools from common cold coronaviruses. Ficoll-Paque Plus gradient centrifugation was used to isolate PBMCs from whole blood, and the isolated PBMCs were then either used fresh or cryopreserved at -140C. Each culture condition was generally run in triplicate wells. The leukapheresis product for the unexposed donors was obtained through commercial purchase.

What the study reported, not specific to this receptor: Only a relatively small number of convalescent patients were included in the study, and early timepoints following natural infection were not analyzed. In convalescent patients, a median approximately 90% of post-vaccine SARS-CoV-2-reactive clones were detected only after vaccination, suggesting vaccine-specific priming. An increase in the median number of SARS-CoV-2-reactive clonotypes from some 20 after infection to a few dozen after vaccination was observed, but the change was not found to be significant. Of the vaccine-specific clones found in convalescent patients, nearly all (304 of 307) were mono-reactive for SARS-CoV-2 spike instead of being cross-reactive with common cold coronaviruses.

Library preparation employed PCR. DNA from cultured CD4+ T cells was subjected to TCR sequencing with the Oncomine TCR Beta short-read assay at the Johns Hopkins FTIC core. Genomic DNA was extracted from the cultured CD4+ T cells with the QIAamp micro DNA kit. Oncomine TCR Beta libraries from cultured CD4+ T cells were pooled with unique dual indexes and sequenced on an Illumina iSeq 100. The original pipeline was this. Non-productive sequences were filtered out, and CDR3s that did not start with C, did not end with F or W, or were shorter than 7 amino acids were discarded. Antigen-specific clonotypes were identified with the MANAFEST web application by comparing peptide-stimulated wells with reference and other culture wells. An FDR below 0.05, an odds ratio above 5, and a productive frequency above 0.1% in at least two of three replicate wells were required for clones to be considered positive. Cross-reactive clonotypes were defined as significantly expanded in both SARS-CoV-2 spike wells and at least one common cold coronavirus spike condition. Using R version 3.6.1, CDR3 homology was evaluated through Levenshtein distances (stringdist) along with unrooted phylogenetic trees (ape). The raw public data were reprocessed by TCRdb itself: fastp quality trimming at Q25, MiXCR clonotype calling, in-frame beta chains only. Records with the same CDR3 protein are collapsed into one entry carrying the most frequent genes and DNA. The V and J calls were not made by the authors but by TCRdb's processing. The sample profile shows 9,300 or so distinct CDR3 sequences; 40% to 55% of them were found once. In total, the top ten clones hold 27% of the sample.

Concerning this clonotype itself: Its antigen is unknown. Per-base quality was not reported, and no clone a single base away is much larger than it.

The clonotype originates from a human donor in good health. This chain joins TRBV5-1 to TRBJ1-2, with no confident D gene call. Sequencing was performed on CD4+ T cells from blood, cultured in vitro. The DNA reads as follows: TGCGCCAGCAGCTTGGGAGCACGGGTCTATGGCTACACCTTC. Its translation reads: CASSLGARVYGYTF.